This T cell receptor beta chain was recorded in a study of T cell responses to AZD1222 COVID-19 vaccine. Study in general: Second-dose schedules of about 4 or about 12 weeks were combined. Whole-study results and caveats: Donors, mostly white British, included more females; clonal diversity was possibly underestimated. Of spike-specific TCRs, nearly half reportedly target regions left unmutated in variants. The study found Spike-specific TCR breadth and depth rose after two AZD1222 doses.

With regard to this clone: Its specificity is not known. Relative to the germline gene, one junction end is altered; a read error may explain this. This specimen includes other DNA sequences encoding the same CDR3.

Libraries were prepared by immunoSEQ multiplex PCR; TCRdb keeps only in-frame clonotypes and omits some of them. The sample records 75,000 to 95,000 clones, about 85% being singletons. The receptor was derived from an adult in good health. The sequencing here drew on peripheral blood, taken on day 0 of AZD1222 vaccination.

The chain's CDR3 is CASSLRVRHTEAFF. The CDR3 coding sequence is TGCGCCAGCAGTTTGCGGGTTCGTCACACTGAAGCCTTCTTT. V usage is TRBV10-1 and J usage is TRBJ1-1; D uncertain. CDR1 is WNHNN and CDR2 is SYGVQD in the germline V gene (reference sequence). The CDR3 is made up of 14 amino acids.